This TCR beta chain originates from a study of neoadjuvant anti-PD-1 for oral cavity cancer. Overall study results and limits: Only a few patients per response group were TCR-analyzed; validation needed.

PBMC libraries mostly used around 460 ng of input genomic DNA, with six replicates per sample. TCRdb's copy holds only in-frame clones and misses some; the assay was immunoSEQ multiplex PCR. The sample yields fewer than 20,000 clones, 64% seen once. CDR1 is LNHDA and CDR2 is SQIVND in the germline V gene (reference sequence). Trimming took 3 bases from V and 3 from J, leaving 8 bases between them. The length of the CDR3 is 13 residues. Only one count was recorded for this clone. The antigen remains unidentified. The chain combines TRBV19 with TRBJ1-2; unclear D gene. The TCR sequence derives from a person aged 40-85 years with oral cavity squamous cell carcinoma. Sequences were derived from PBMCs, sampled before nivolumab (anti-PD-1) treatment. CDR3 residues: CASSINSYYGYTF. For the CDR3, the DNA is TGTGCCAGTAGTATCAACAGCTACTATGGCTACACCTTC.